A selection of T cell receptor beta chains follows, all from one sample in a study of vaccination and CD4 T cells after COVID-19. The antigens for these receptors are not known. TCRdb reanalysed the PCR reads using MiXCR and keeps one entry per CDR3 protein. The sample carries about 20,000 distinct CDR3 sequences, about 41% recorded once. Sequences were obtained from CD4+ T cells from blood, cultured in vitro. The receptors originated from a human donor who had recovered from COVID-19. The CDR3 runs from the conserved cysteine through the conserved F or W. The D gene is left open where the match is weak. Clone size is not always given. Where it is, it says once, few, many or a class for expanded clones.

>TRBJ1-1|.|.|TRBV7-9
CASSPRQDRRWNTEAFF
TGTGCCAGCAGCCCCCGACAGGACCGTCGCTGGAACACTGAAGCTTTCTTT
>TRBJ1-1|.|.|TRBV20-1
CSASGGVNTEAFF
TGCAGTGCTAGCGGAGGCGTAAACACTGAAGCTTTCTTT
>TRBJ2-7|.|few|TRBV11-2
CASSLVGDAEQYF
TGTGCCAGCAGCTTAGTTGGGGATGCCGAGCAGTACTTC
>TRBJ2-1|.|once|TRBV10-3
CAISTGSSYNEQFF
TGTGCCATCAGTACGGGAAGTTCCTACAATGAGCAGTTCTTC
>TRBJ1-1|.|few|TRBV19
CASSMSLNTEAFF
TGTGCCAGTAGTATGTCGCTGAACACTGAAGCTTTCTTT
>TRBJ2-4|.|few|TRBV7-2
CASSLLESENIQYF
TGTGCCAGCAGCCTACTCGAATCAGAAAACATTCAGTACTTC
>TRBJ2-3|.|few|TRBV12-3/TRBV12-4
CASRDVRSDTQYF
TGTGCCAGCAGAGATGTTAGGTCCGATACGCAGTATTTT
>TRBJ2-7|TRBD1|few|TRBV6-1
CASSKQGGGYEQYF
TGTGCCAGCAGTAAACAGGGGGGTGGCTACGAGCAGTACTTC
>TRBJ1-1|.|.|TRBV4-3
CASSQGGRAGAEAFF
TGCGCCAGCAGCCAAGGGGGAAGGGCGGGCGCTGAAGCTTTCTTT
>TRBJ2-7|TRBD1|.|TRBV5-1
CASSLGPTGAQYEQYF
TGCGCCAGCAGCTTGGGACCGACAGGGGCTCAGTACGAGCAGTACTTC
>TRBJ1-1|.|.|TRBV20-1
CSAKGTPNTEAFF
TGCAGTGCAAAGGGGACGCCAAACACTGAAGCTTTCTTT
>TRBJ1-5|TRBD1|.|TRBV15
CAVGPGQGRQPQHF
TGTGCCGTAGGCCCGGGACAGGGGCGTCAGCCCCAGCATTTT
>TRBJ1-5|.|.|TRBV19
CASSMGSGVSRPQHF
TGTGCCAGTAGTATGGGTAGCGGGGTATCTCGGCCCCAGCATTTT
>TRBJ1-1|.|few|TRBV6-2/TRBV6-3
CASSYDFGGRGPDTEAFF
TGTGCCAGCAGTTACGACTTTGGGGGAAGAGGGCCGGACACTGAAGCTTTCTTT
>TRBJ1-3|.|.|TRBV19
CASSDPGSGNTIYF
TGTGCCAGTAGCGATCCAGGGTCTGGAAACACCATATATTTT
>TRBJ2-3|.|few|TRBV7-9
CASSLRWGDTQYF
TGTGCCAGCAGCTTACGGTGGGGAGATACGCAGTATTTT
>TRBJ1-5|TRBD1|.|TRBV19
CASSRTGTGGFNNQPQHF
TGTGCCAGTAGTAGAACAGGGACAGGGGGCTTTAACAATCAGCCCCAGCATTTT
>TRBJ2-1|.|once|TRBV4-1
CASSQGGTGTSREQFF
TGCGCCAGCAGCCAAGGAGGGACAGGGACTAGCAGGGAGCAGTTCTTC
>TRBJ2-5|TRBD2|.|TRBV6-1
CVSGEYRETQYF
TGTGTCAGCGGGGAGTACAGAGAGACCCAGTACTTC
>TRBJ1-4|TRBD1|once|TRBV20-1
CSAPMKQGGFEKLFF
TGCAGTGCTCCTATGAAACAGGGGGGGTTCGAAAAACTGTTTTTT
>TRBJ2-1|.|.|TRBV4-1
CASSLILANHEQFF
TGCGCCAGCAGCCTCATCTTGGCCAACCATGAGCAGTTCTTC
>TRBJ1-2|.|.|TRBV6-5
CASSYSLGTVYGYTF
TGTGCCAGCAGTTACTCACTCGGGACGGTCTATGGCTACACCTTC
>TRBJ2-3|TRBD1|.|TRBV12-3/TRBV12-4
CASSSWTGWGTDTQYF
TGTGCCAGCAGTTCATGGACAGGGTGGGGCACAGATACGCAGTATTTT
>TRBJ1-5|.|.|TRBV18
CASSLTVGDQPQHF
TGTGCCAGCTCACTTACAGTGGGCGATCAGCCCCAGCATTTT
>TRBJ1-1|.|.|TRBV6-4
CASSVRMNTEAFF
TGTGCCAGCAGTGTTAGGATGAACACTGAAGCTTTCTTT
>TRBJ1-5|TRBD1|.|TRBV9
CASSGQGREPQHF
TGTGCCAGCAGCGGACAGGGGAGGGAGCCCCAGCATTTT
>TRBJ2-7|TRBD2|.|TRBV6-1
CASSGAGAGEYSGEQYF
TGTGCCAGCAGTGGGGCGGGAGCGGGAGAATACTCAGGCGAGCAGTACTTC
>TRBJ2-3|.|.|TRBV7-9
CASSPQARGTDTQYF
TGTGCCAGCAGCCCCCAAGCGCGGGGCACAGATACGCAGTATTTT
>TRBJ2-1|.|.|TRBV6-1
CASSGTTPEYNEQFF
TGTGCCAGCAGTGGGACTACCCCCGAGTACAATGAGCAGTTCTTC
>TRBJ2-7|.|.|TRBV4-3
CASSASLSGTATYEQYF
TGCGCCAGCAGCGCAAGCCTCTCCGGGACCGCCACCTACGAGCAGTACTTC
>TRBJ1-1|.|.|TRBV5-1
CASSLLENTEAFF
TGCGCCAGCAGCTTGCTTGAGAACACTGAAGCTTTCTTT
>TRBJ1-5|.|once|TRBV19
CASSRGRGVNQPQHF
TGTGCCAGTAGTAGGGGTCGAGGGGTCAATCAGCCCCAGCATTTT
>TRBJ1-5|.|.|TRBV28
CASSLHTGLSNQPQHF
TGTGCCAGCAGTTTACATACAGGGTTGAGCAATCAGCCCCAGCATTTT
>TRBJ2-3|.|few|TRBV7-9
CASSFYRDSTDTQYF
TGTGCCAGCAGTTTTTACCGGGACTCCACAGATACGCAGTATTTT
>TRBJ2-2|.|.|TRBV19
CASSIGGNLNTGELFF
TGTGCCAGTAGTATTGGTGGAAACTTGAACACCGGGGAGCTGTTTTTT
>TRBJ2-5|TRBD2|once|TRBV6-5
CASSYSGTSGETQYF
TGTGCCAGCAGTTACTCCGGCACTAGCGGGGAGACCCAGTACTTC
>TRBJ2-7|.|.|TRBV10-3
CAIAQGGRGGEQYF
TGTGCCATCGCCCAGGGTGGCAGGGGGGGCGAGCAGTACTTC
>TRBJ1-5|.|few|TRBV12-3/TRBV12-4
CASSPGVGLSQPQHF
TGTGCCAGCAGCCCAGGGGTGGGTTTGAGTCAGCCCCAGCATTTT
>TRBJ2-3|TRBD2|.|TRBV18
CASSLLAGGVADTQYF
TGTGCCAGCTCACTTCTCGCGGGAGGAGTTGCAGATACGCAGTATTTT
>TRBJ2-7|TRBD1|.|TRBV10-3
CAIRGTGIYEQYF
TGTGCCATCAGGGGGACAGGGATCTACGAGCAGTACTTC
>TRBJ2-3|.|.|TRBV7-8
CDSSPVGWADTQYF
TGTGACAGCAGCCCCGTTGGCTGGGCAGATACGCAGTATTTT
>TRBJ1-4|.|.|TRBV20-1
CSATRWEDEKLFF
TGCAGTGCTACCCGCTGGGAGGATGAAAAACTGTTTTTT
>TRBJ1-5|.|.|TRBV5-8
CASSFRGANQPQHF
TGTGCCAGCAGCTTTCGGGGCGCAAATCAGCCCCAGCATTTT
>TRBJ2-3|TRBD2|few|TRBV20-1
CSARDPGPSGITDTQYF
TGCAGTGCTAGAGATCCGGGCCCTAGCGGGATCACAGATACGCAGTATTTT
>TRBJ2-1|.|few|TRBV29-1
CSAPTSYYSYNEQFF
TGCAGCGCTCCGACTAGTTATTACTCCTACAATGAGCAGTTCTTC
>TRBJ2-3|.|few|TRBV24-1
CATAPLQGYGTDTQYF
TGTGCCACCGCCCCCTTACAGGGCTATGGGACAGATACGCAGTATTTT
>TRBJ1-2|.|.|TRBV6-1
CASSGPNLDGYTF
TGTGCCAGCAGTGGCCCCAATTTAGATGGCTACACCTTC
>TRBJ2-3|TRBD2|few|TRBV19
CASSVDPFDLAGGLVTQYF
TGTGCCAGTAGTGTGGACCCCTTCGACTTGGCGGGGGGGTTGGTTACGCAGTATTTT